This T cell receptor beta chain is drawn from a study of OX40 agonist ivuxolimab in advanced cancers. Concerning the study at large: Ivuxolimab was a fully human IgG2 agonistic monoclonal antibody targeting the costimulatory receptor OX40 (CD134). Peripheral TCRbeta sequencing aimed to test whether ivuxolimab altered TCR sequence diversity and caused clonal T-cell expansion. In the dose-escalation cohort, approximately 80% of patients were male, and the mean age was 60 years with a range of about 20 to 80. Prior anti-PD-1, anti-PD-L1 or anti-CTLA-4 therapy was permitted, and checkpoint inhibitors had been received by around 40% of dose-escalation patients. Intravenous ivuxolimab was administered to patients every 2 weeks at six dose levels: 0.01, 0.1, 0.3, 1.5, 3 and 10 mg/kg. Three dose-escalation patients achieved partial responses, one with hepatocellular carcinoma and two with cutaneous melanoma. Of the roughly 51 patients in dose escalation, 19 had hepatocellular carcinoma, about 15 had melanoma, 9 had renal cell carcinoma and 9 had head and neck cancer. The paper covers the monotherapy dose-escalation part of the phase I ivuxolimab trial, which included N ≈ 57 patients. On the study overall, not on this receptor specifically: The antigen specificity of the peripheral T cells that underwent clonal expansion was not determined. At doses of 0.1 to 3.0 mg/kg, clonal expansion of both CD4+ and CD8+ T cells in blood was seen between baseline and week 6. Low levels of normalized T-cell clonal expansion were also seen in some patients who did not respond. In the 0.1-3.0 mg/kg groups, partial responders were among the patients with the lowest normalized peripheral clonal expansion, particularly in CD8+ T cells. After ivuxolimab, more expanded clones were found on average in CD8+ T cells than in CD4+ T cells.

For sequencing of the TCRbeta CDR3 region, genomic DNA was extracted from the sorted cells. TCRbeta CDR3 regions were sequenced using the immunoSEQ Assay. Here the immuneACCESS table is served through TCRdb, limited to in-frame sequences with V and J called. Missing clones are a known gap in these copies; in checked studies unresolved V genes cover under half, and the rest lacks a known reason. In this sample the table shows more than 9,000 clones, nearly 80% of which occur a single time. Jointly, the top ten make up less than 25% of the sample. About this clone itself: Its antigen has not been determined. No qualities accompany the bases; no much larger clone lies one base away.

Patients with a history of autoimmune disease or receiving systemic immunosuppression were excluded from the trial. Peripheral blood for TCR sequencing was drawn from every dose cohort at baseline, at cycle 4 day 1 and at cycle 7 day 1. The samples were drawn from a first-in-human, open-label, multicenter phase I dose-escalation trial of ivuxolimab. Adults with locally advanced or metastatic melanoma, renal cell carcinoma, hepatocellular carcinoma or head and neck squamous cell carcinoma were enrolled in the trial. CD4+ and CD8+ T cells were sorted separately from peripheral blood before TCR sequencing. CDR1 and CDR2 are drawn from the germline V gene (reference sequence): MNHEY, SMNVEV. There are 16 amino acids in the CDR3, from cysteine to phenylalanine inclusive. Of all the DNA, just the CDR3 is kept, 48 bases in frame from base 1. The V end gives up 5 bases and the J end 4 bases, leaving 9 bases in the junction not matched to a gene.

Source: CD4+ or CD8+ T cells sorted from blood, taken in a trial of the OX40 agonist ivuxolimab. The rearranged segments are TRBV27 and TRBJ2-1; TRBD2 agrees with 9 junctional bases. The receptor's source is an adult with an advanced solid tumor such as melanoma, head and neck, liver or kidney cancer. Read as DNA, the sequence is TGTGCCAGCAGTATCCTTAGCGGGAGTGCGTACAATGAGCAGTTCTTC. Its amino acids are CASSILSGSAYNEQFF.